The next 18 T cell receptor beta chains were all read from a single sample in a study of blood T cell repertoires in COVID-19. The repertoire was sequenced with immunoSEQ multiplex PCR; TCRdb's copy has only in-frame clones and lacks some. Of hundreds of thousands of clones listed, less than 90% are singletons. Sequencing used PBMCs or T cells enriched from blood (not recorded which). The source of these receptors is a woman in her fifties or sixties in a cohort exposed to, infected with or recovered from COVID-19 (not recorded which).

The V and J genes are TRBV5-8 and TRBJ1-2; D may be TRBD1 (5 bases). V gave up 0 bases and J gave up 3 bases, with 6 bases separating them. Germline CDR1 is SGHTS and CDR2 is YDEGEE. The CDR3 has 13 amino acids. The CDR3 bases are TGTGCCAGCAGCTTGGGACAGCACTATGGCTACACCTTC. It translates to CASSLGQHYGYTF.

The V and J genes are TRBV7-8 and TRBJ2-1; TRBD2 matches at 7 bases. Germline V gives CDR1 SGHVS, CDR2 FQNEAQ. The J segment lost 6 bases and the V segment lost 6 bases, leaving 11 bases of the junction unmatched. The CDR3 has 15 amino acids. CDR3 sequence: CASRSPPTSSNEQFF. For the CDR3, the DNA is TGTGCCAGCAGGTCACCCCCGACTAGCTCCAATGAGCAGTTCTTC. The whole variable domain, remainder taken from reference TRBV7-8 and TRBJ2-1, is GAGVSQSPRYKVAKRGQDVALRCDPISGHVSLFWYQQALGQGPEFLTYFQNEAQLDKSGLPSDRFFAERPEGSVSTLKIQRTQQEDSAVYLCASRSPPTSSNEQFFGPGTRLTVL.

V gene TRBV7-3 combines with J gene TRBJ2-3; D is undetermined. The CDR3 spans 11 residues. Germline lookup yields CDR1 SGHTA and CDR2 FQGTGA. Trimming stripped 8 bases from V and 3 bases from J, with 6 bases between. CDR3 DNA: TGTGCCAGCTCCCAAACAGATACGCAGTATTTT. Residues: CASSQTDTQYF.

V gene TRBV6-5 combines with J gene TRBJ1-2; TRBD1 agrees at 7 bases. Germline CDR1 reads MNHEY; CDR2 reads SVGAGI. The CDR3 totals 14 residues. V trimming: 4 bases; J trimming: 4 bases; junction bases outside the gene matches: 6. The CDR3 region is CASSSFTGVYGYTF. The CDR3 region has the DNA TGTGCCAGCAGTTCATTTACAGGGGTCTATGGCTACACCTTC.

The V gene is TRBV5-5, the J gene TRBJ2-5; D is unresolved. The length of the CDR3 is 14 residues. V gave up 6 bases and J gave up 4 bases, with 16 bases separating them. Germline loops: CDR1 SGHKS, CDR2 YYEKEE (reference sequence). CDR3 bases: TGTGCCAGCATCCCAACATGGGTAGCAGAGACCCAGTACTTC. Amino acids: CASIPTWVAETQYF.

V gene TRBV18 combines with J gene TRBJ1-4, with 7 bases fitting TRBD1. The CDR3 extends over 14 amino acids. Per the germline V gene, CDR1 is KGHSH and CDR2 is LQKENI. The junction had 0 bases not matched to a gene; V was cut back by 1 base and J by 4 bases. CDR3 protein: CASSPRQGNEKLFF. The CDR3 nucleotides are TGTGCCAGCTCACCACGACAGGGTAATGAAAAACTGTTTTTT.

This clone has just one count. The chain has TRBV4-2 and TRBJ2-7, with a possible D match to TRBD2 (6 bases). The CDR3 runs 15 residues. Germline lookup yields CDR1 LGHNA and CDR2 YNFKEQ. V lost 1 base to trimming and J lost 2 bases, with 12 bases between them. Here the CDR3 DNA reads TGTGCCAGCAGCCAAGGTGACGGGGGAACCTACGAGCAGTACTTC. Its translation is CASSQGDGGTYEQYF.

The chain is built from TRBV11-2 and TRBJ1-5; D is possibly TRBD1 (5 bases). The CDR3 is 14 amino acids. Germline V gives CDR1 SGHAT, CDR2 FQNNGV. The CDR3 nucleotides read TGTGTCACGCAGGGCTCACCCGAGTTTTTGCCCCAGCATTTT. Its protein is CVTQGSPEFLPQHF. Looking up the rest from reference TRBV11-2 and TRBJ1-5 gives the full variable domain: EAGVAQSPRYKIIEKRQSVAFWCNPISGHATLYWYQQILGQGPKLLIQFQNNGVVDDSQLPKDRFSAERLKGVDSTLKIQPAKLEDSAVYLCVTQGSPEFLPQHFGDGTRLSIL.

This chain connects TRBV27 to TRBJ2-3; TRBD1 matches at 8 bases. The V and J ends lost 5 bases and 1 base, in that order; junction bases with no gene match: 5. This CDR3 spans 15 amino acids. Looked up from germline, CDR1 is MNHEY and CDR2 is SMNVEV (reference sequence). In DNA, the CDR3 is TGTGCCAGCAGTGCCCCGGGACAGGGCACAGATACGCAGTATTTT. Translating it yields CASSAPGQGTDTQYF.

This clone has only a few counts. The rearrangement uses TRBV7-9 and TRBJ1-1; the match to TRBD1 covers 7 bases. The CDR3 has 14 amino acids. Germline V gene lookup returns CDR1 SEHNR and CDR2 FQNEAQ (reference sequence). Germline trimming cut 4 bases from V and 2 bases from J; bases unmatched to any gene: 4. The CDR3 region has the DNA TGTGCCAGCAGCTCCCGGGACAGTAACACTGAAGCTTTCTTT. Protein product: CASSSRDSNTEAFF.

The V and J genes are TRBV6-2 or TRBV6-3 and TRBJ2-7; TRBD1 matches 7 bases. Germline V CDR1 and CDR2: MNHEY, SVGEGT. With 5 bases clipped from V and 0 bases from J, the junction kept 7 bases outside the gene matches. The CDR3 extends over 15 amino acids. CDR3: CASSRPGQSSYEQYF. The CDR3 nucleotides read TGTGCCAGCAGTCGCCCGGGACAGTCCTCCTACGAGCAGTACTTC.

The rearrangement links TRBV6-6 to TRBJ2-7, with 9 bases lining up with TRBD1. CDR3 length: 16 residues. With 6 bases clipped from V and 0 bases from J, the junction kept 9 bases outside the gene matches. In germline, CDR1 is MNHNY, CDR2 SVGAGI (reference sequence). The CDR3 nucleotides are TGTGCCAGCAGGAAATCAGGGACAGGGAGCTCCTACGAGCAGTACTTC. Protein product: CASRKSGTGSSYEQYF.

CDR3 DNA sequence: TGTGCCAGCAGCTTCGGTCCAGGTGAAGCTTTCTTT. Protein: CASSFGPGEAFF. The gene calls are TRBV7-2 and TRBJ1-1; D unresolved. Germline-derived CDR1 and CDR2 are SGHTA and FQGNSA. The V gene lost 3 bases and the J gene lost 7 bases, with 9 bases spanning the gap. The CDR3 extends over 12 amino acids.

The chain joins TRBV9 to TRBJ1-1; the D gene is possibly TRBD1 (6 bases). The CDR3 has 16 residues. Per germline, CDR1 SGDLS and CDR2 YYNGEE. Trimming removed 4 bases at V and 1 base at J, with 17 bases between. The CDR3 DNA reads as TGTGCCAGCAGCCAGGGGTTGGGGGCAGGGAACACTGAAGCTTTCTTT. Its protein is CASSQGLGAGNTEAFF.

V and J are TRBV30 and TRBJ1-4, with D perhaps matching TRBD1 (5 bases). Germline V lookup: CDR1 GTSNPN, CDR2 SVGIG (reference sequence). The ends were cut back, 0 bases at V and 8 bases at J, with 10 bases in the middle. This CDR3 contains 13 residues. CDR3 DNA sequence: TGTGCCTGGAGTGTATCAGGGAGGGAAAAACTGTTTTTT. As protein: CAWSVSGREKLFF.

This chain uses TRBV29-1 with TRBJ1-1, with D maybe TRBD1 (6 bases). V lost 7 bases to trimming and J lost 2 bases, with 14 bases between them. The CDR3 is 13 amino acids. Germline V gene sequence: CDR1 SQVTM, CDR2 ANQGSEA. The CDR3 DNA is TGCAGCGCCGGACAGTCGATTAACACTGAAGCTTTCTTT. This codes for CSAGQSINTEAFF.

V gene TRBV29-1 combines with J gene TRBJ2-7; 7 bases are shared with TRBD1. The CDR3 sequence is 14 residues long. Germline-derived CDR1 and CDR2 are SQVTM and ANQGSEA. The V and J ends lost 7 bases and 5 bases, in that order; junction bases with no gene match: 14. For the CDR3, the DNA is TGCAGCGCTGGGACCCCGGGACAGTTTGACGAGCAGTACTTC. It specifies CSAGTPGQFDEQYF.

This chain links TRBV9 with TRBJ1-6; D uncertain. The CDR3 is made up of 16 amino acids. CDR1 is SGDLS and CDR2 is YYNGEE in the germline V gene. V lost 4 bases and J 0 bases, leaving 11 bases between the germline ends. The CDR3 region has the DNA TGTGCCAGCAGCCCCACTGAGAGCTCCTATAATTCACCCCTCCACTTT. It codes for CASSPTESSYNSPLHF. The complete variable domain, with remaining parts taken from reference TRBV9 and TRBJ1-6, reads DSGVTQTPKHLITATGQRVTLRCSPRSGDLSVYWYQQSLDQGLQFLIQYYNGEERAKGNILERFSAQQFPDLHSELNLSSLELGDSALYFCASSPTESSYNSPLHFGNGTRLTVT.